The table lists the clone carrying this TCR beta chain with a few counts. The target antigen is unknown. The source of the sample is a study of molecular identifiers for immune sequencing clone quantification. Study-wide findings and caveats: Clones that exceeded 20 RNA copies held over 98% of effector molecules, yet under 1% in naive cells.

TCRdb re-called the PCR reads through MiXCR, storing one row per CDR3 protein. The repertoire consists of hundreds of thousands of distinct CDR3 sequences, with about 23% occurring once and the leading ten covering about 0.71%. V lost 3 bases to trimming and J lost 3 bases; unmatched junction nucleotides: 5. Germline V gives CDR1 SGHAT, CDR2 FQDESV (reference sequence). The CDR3 has 14 residues. The sequenced sample consisted of naive CD8+ T cells from blood, with Jurkat cell RNA spiked in. Subset of the sample: FACS-sorted CD8+CD4-CCR7+CD45RA+ naive T cells. J is TRBJ2-7 and V is TRBV11-1; 7 nucleotides line up with TRBD2. The clonotype comes from a human donor in good health. Some libraries in this study had Jurkat cell RNA spiked in. CDR3 sequence reads: CASSFASGFYEQYF. As DNA, the CDR3 is TGTGCCAGCAGCTTTGCTAGCGGATTCTACGAGCAGTACTTC.